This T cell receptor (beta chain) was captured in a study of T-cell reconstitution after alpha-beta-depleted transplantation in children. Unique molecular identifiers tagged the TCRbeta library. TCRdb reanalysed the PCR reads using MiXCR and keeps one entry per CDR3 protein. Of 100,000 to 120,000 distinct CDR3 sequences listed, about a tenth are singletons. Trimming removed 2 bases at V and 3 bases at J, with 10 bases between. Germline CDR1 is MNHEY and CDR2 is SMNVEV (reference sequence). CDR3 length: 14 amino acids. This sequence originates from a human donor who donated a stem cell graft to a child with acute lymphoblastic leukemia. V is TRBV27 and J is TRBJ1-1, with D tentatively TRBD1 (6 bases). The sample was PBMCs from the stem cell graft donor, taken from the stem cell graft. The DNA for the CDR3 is TGTGCCAGCAGTTTAAGGGACACCTACACTGAAGCTTTCTTT. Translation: CASSLRDTYTEAFF.